Below are 23 T cell receptor beta chains sequenced from a single sample in a study of T cell repertoires in cytomegalovirus infection. MiXCR, run by TCRdb on the reads, gives a single entry per CDR3 protein. The repertoire consists of approximately 770,000 distinct CDR3 sequences, with under 35% occurring once and the leading ten covering around 13%. Antigens of these TCRs are unknown. Sequenced here: cultured CD8+ T cells from PBMCs, sampled from culture after CMV antigen stimulation. All receptors come from a human donor in good health (CMV status not recorded). Some clones in this sample may be carry-over from other donors' samples.

The chain has TRBV20-1 and TRBJ1-1; D gene ambiguous. V lost 6 bases to trimming and J lost 0 bases, with 8 bases between them. This CDR3 region has 12 residues. Germline values: CDR1 DFQATT, CDR2 SNEGSKA (reference sequence). The DNA of the CDR3 is TGCAGTGCAATCCACATGAACACTGAAGCTTTCTTT. Encoded protein: CSAIHMNTEAFF.

This rearrangement joins TRBV19 to TRBJ1-2; D is unclear. Germline CDR1 and CDR2: LNHDA and SQIVND (reference sequence). The CDR3 consists of 13 residues. The V and J ends lost 1 base and 4 bases respectively, with 7 bases between them. The CDR3 DNA sequence: TGTGCCAGTAGTATAGGCATCATCTATGGCTACACCTTC. Translated, it gives CASSIGIIYGYTF.

This clonotype has just a few counts. J is TRBJ2-2 and V is TRBV6-1; 8 bases match TRBD1. After removal of 10 bases from V and 1 base from J, the junction contained 11 bases not matched to a gene. The CDR3 totals 16 residues. The germline CDR1 and CDR2 sequences are MNHNS and SASEGT. CDR3: CAIPLLDRVNTGELFF. The CDR3 DNA follows: TGTGCCATTCCACTCTTGGACAGGGTGAACACCGGGGAGCTGTTTTTT.

This clonotype was seen only a few times. The gene calls are TRBV27 and TRBJ2-7; D may correspond to TRBD1 or TRBD2 (6 bases each). Germline V gene lookup returns CDR1 MNHEY and CDR2 SMNVEV (reference sequence). The V end was cut by 3 bases, the J end by 5 bases, with 11 bases between. This CDR3 comprises 13 residues. The CDR3 DNA reads as TGTGCCAGCAGTTTCAACAGGGAGGACGAGCAGTACTTC. It encodes CASSFNREDEQYF.

J is TRBJ1-5 and V is TRBV24-1; 7 nucleotides match TRBD1. Per the germline V gene, CDR1 is KGHDR and CDR2 is SFDVKD. The CDR3 length is 13 residues. The V segment lost 4 bases and the J segment 6 bases; nucleotides outside the gene matches: 2. CDR3 residues: CATSEGTVQPQHF. In DNA, the CDR3 is TGTGCCACCAGTGAAGGGACAGTTCAGCCCCAGCATTTT.

This clonotype has just one count. V and J are TRBV3-1 and TRBJ2-7; no clear D gene. From germline, CDR1 is LGHDT and CDR2 YNNKEL (reference sequence). The CDR3 has 13 residues. V dropped 0 bases and J dropped 3 bases, with 6 bases sitting between them. Here the CDR3 DNA reads TGTGCCAGCAGCCAAGATTACTACTACGAGCAGTACTTC. Its protein is CASSQDYYYEQYF.

This chain links TRBV2 with TRBJ2-1; the D call may be TRBD1 or TRBD2 (6 bases each). Germline lookup yields CDR1 SNHLY and CDR2 FYNNEI. V was shortened by 5 bases and J by 5 bases, with 10 bases between the two germline ends. This CDR3 spans 13 amino acids. CDR3 in amino acids: CASSRGPHNEQFF. The CDR3, as DNA: TGTGCCAGCAGTCGGGGGCCCCACAATGAGCAGTTCTTC.

This clonotype was seen many times. J is TRBJ1-1 and V is TRBV12-3 or TRBV12-4, with D maybe TRBD1 (6 bases). The CDR3 runs 13 residues. Between the trimmed V and J ends, which lost 2 bases and 4 bases, there was a span of 8 bases. CDR3 in DNA: TGTGCCAGCAGTTTAAGGGGGGGCACTGAAGCTTTCTTT. Its protein is CASSLRGGTEAFF.

This clonotype was recorded a few times. This sequence joins TRBV19 and TRBJ1-2, with unresolved D. Trimming stripped 6 bases from V and 5 bases from J, with 16 bases between. CDR1 is LNHDA and CDR2 is SQIVND in the germline V gene (reference sequence). The length of the CDR3 is 14 residues. This CDR3 is CASSHRSGTYGYTF. The CDR3 bases are TGTGCCAGTAGCCATCGATCCGGAACTTATGGCTACACCTTC.

This clonotype was picked up many times. The chain joins TRBV5-1 to TRBJ1-1; no clear D. Trimming stripped 5 bases from V and 0 bases from J, with 11 bases between. This CDR3 region has 14 residues. Germline V CDR1 and CDR2: SGHRS, YFSETQ. The CDR3 loop reads CASSFFSMNTEAFF. The CDR3 region has the DNA TGCGCCAGCAGTTTTTTTTCTATGAACACTGAAGCTTTCTTT.

This chain uses TRBV28 with TRBJ2-7; D possibly corresponds to TRBD2 (5 bases). Trimming took 5 bases from V and 5 from J, leaving 10 bases between them. The CDR3 loop spans 12 amino acids. CDR1 and CDR2 from the germline V gene are MDHEN and SYDVKM. In DNA, the CDR3 is TGTGCCAGCAGTAGCGGTTCCCACGAGCAGTACGTC. Its translation is CASSSGSHEQYV.

The chain joins TRBV27 to TRBJ2-1, with D possibly being TRBD1 or TRBD2 (5 bases each). V lost 2 bases, J lost 0 bases, and 17 bases lay in between. The CDR3 has 18 residues. The germline CDR1 and CDR2 sequences are MNHEY and SMNVEV (reference sequence). The CDR3 sequence: CASSLQTPGPDSYNEQFF. The CDR3 DNA follows: TGTGCCAGCAGTTTACAGACCCCGGGGCCTGACTCCTACAATGAGCAGTTCTTC.

The table lists this clonotype with a few counts. CDR3 protein: CASIGGGPNNEQFF. Here the CDR3 DNA reads TGTGCCAGCATCGGGGGGGGCCCAAACAATGAGCAGTTCTTC. The rearrangement joins TRBV7-9 to TRBJ2-1; 8 nucleotides align to TRBD2. CDR1 is SEHNR and CDR2 is FQNEAQ in the germline V gene (reference sequence). This CDR3 is built from 14 residues. V shed 7 bases, J shed 5 bases, and the junction held 7 bases outside the gene matches.

The chain is built from TRBV2 and TRBJ2-3; 9 nucleotides line up with TRBD2. This CDR3 has 17 residues. The V gene's germline CDR1 is SNHLY and CDR2 FYNNEI. V dropped 4 bases and J dropped 7; count of bases not matched to a gene: 15. CDR3 amino acids: CASSAGEGLASWYTQYF. Written as DNA, the CDR3 is TGTGCCAGCAGTGCGGGTGAGGGACTAGCAAGTTGGTATACGCAGTATTTT.

The V and J genes are TRBV20-1 and TRBJ2-1, with D perhaps matching TRBD1 or TRBD2 (5 bases each). The CDR3 consists of 17 residues. The V end was cut by 0 bases, the J end by 6 bases, with 21 bases between. CDR1 and CDR2 (germline): DFQATT, SNEGSKA (reference sequence). Here the CDR3 reads CSARDLSRDLWGNEQFF. The CDR3 nucleotides are TGCAGTGCTAGAGATCTGTCCCGGGACCTCTGGGGCAATGAGCAGTTCTTC.

There are a few counts of this clonotype. J is TRBJ2-1 and V is TRBV5-5; D might be TRBD2 (6 bases). CDR3 length equals 15 residues. The germline CDR1 and CDR2 sequences are SGHKS and YYEKEE (reference sequence). Between the trimmed V and J ends, which lost 2 bases and 6 bases, there was a span of 15 bases. The CDR3, as DNA: TGTGCCAGCAGCTTCATCGGCGCGGGGATCAATGAGCAGTTCTTC. It translates to CASSFIGAGINEQFF.

This clonotype has a count of ten or more. V gene TRBV11-2 combines with J gene TRBJ2-5; TRBD2 matches at 14 bases. This CDR3 is built from 14 residues. J lost 10 bases, V lost 3 bases, and 4 bases had no gene match. Germline V gene sequence: CDR1 SGHAT, CDR2 FQNNGV. The CDR3 loop reads CASSLTSGGADQYF. The CDR3 bases are TGTGCCAGCAGCTTGACTAGCGGGGGGGCTGACCAGTACTTC.

This clonotype was found a few times. J is TRBJ2-7 and V is TRBV20-1, with 7 bases aligning to TRBD1. There are 14 residues in the CDR3. V lost 2 bases and J lost 2; bases outside the gene matches: 6. Germline CDR1 is DFQATT and CDR2 is SNEGSKA (reference sequence). The CDR3 here is CSARSAGGPYEQYV. In DNA, the CDR3 is TGCAGTGCTAGATCTGCAGGGGGACCCTACGAGCAGTACGTC.

This clonotype was seen a handful of times. The chain joins TRBV6-6 to TRBJ1-2; weak D call: TRBD1 (6 bases). In germline, CDR1 is MNHNY, CDR2 SVGAGI (reference sequence). This CDR3 is built from 14 residues. The ends were cut back, 6 bases at V and 6 bases at J, with 17 bases in the middle. The DNA for the CDR3 is TGTGCCAGCAGCGCCGCGGGGGCGGTGGATGGCTACACCTTC. Translated: CASSAAGAVDGYTF.

The chain uses TRBV7-2 and TRBJ1-6; D is possibly TRBD1 (5 bases). Germline-derived CDR1 and CDR2 are SGHTA and FQGNSA. The CDR3 sequence is 20 residues long. Between the trimmed V and J ends, which lost 2 bases and 0 bases, there was a span of 20 bases. CDR3 bases: TGTGCCAGCAGCTTATCATCCGGGGCCAGACGGAGCTCCTATAATTCACCCCTCCACTTT. This codes for CASSLSSGARRSSYNSPLHF.

This clonotype was seen a few times. CDR3 protein: CASIDPGQGMSTDTQYF. In nucleotides, the CDR3 is TGTGCCAGTATCGACCCGGGACAGGGGATGAGCACAGATACGCAGTATTTT. The chain uses TRBV19 and TRBJ2-3, with 10 positions matching TRBD1. Germline V CDR1 and CDR2: LNHDA, SQIVND (reference sequence). The CDR3 is 17 amino acids. The V gene end was trimmed by 7 bases and the J gene end by 0 bases; junction bases not matched to a gene: 10.

The chain employs TRBV6-5 and TRBJ2-7, with D possibly matching TRBD1 (6 bases). Germline lookup yields CDR1 MNHEY and CDR2 SVGAGI. The V and J ends lost 3 bases and 7 bases respectively, with 13 bases between them. CDR3 length: 13 residues. The CDR3 nucleotides read TGTGCCAGCAGTTATAGCTACCAGGGGGAGCAGTACGTC. It translates to CASSYSYQGEQYV.

This clonotype was counted only a few times. The chain links TRBV9 to TRBJ2-1; perhaps D is TRBD1 or TRBD2 (5 bases each). V lost 0 bases and J lost 8, with 9 bases in between. The length of the CDR3 is 13 residues. Germline V lookup: CDR1 SGDLS, CDR2 YYNGEE. CDR3 sequence: CASSVAGTHEQFF. The DNA for the CDR3 is TGTGCCAGCAGCGTAGCCGGGACCCATGAGCAGTTCTTC.